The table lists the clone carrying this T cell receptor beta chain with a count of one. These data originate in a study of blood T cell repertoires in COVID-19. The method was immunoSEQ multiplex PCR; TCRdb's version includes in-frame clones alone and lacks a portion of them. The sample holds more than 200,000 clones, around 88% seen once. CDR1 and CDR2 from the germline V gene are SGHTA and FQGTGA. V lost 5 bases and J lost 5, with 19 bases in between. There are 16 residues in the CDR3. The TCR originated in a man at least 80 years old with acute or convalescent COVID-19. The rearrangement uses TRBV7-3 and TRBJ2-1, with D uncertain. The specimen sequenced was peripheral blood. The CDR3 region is CASSHLGGDYHNEQFF. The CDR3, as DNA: TGTGCCAGCAGCCATCTCGGCGGCGATTACCACAATGAGCAGTTCTTC.